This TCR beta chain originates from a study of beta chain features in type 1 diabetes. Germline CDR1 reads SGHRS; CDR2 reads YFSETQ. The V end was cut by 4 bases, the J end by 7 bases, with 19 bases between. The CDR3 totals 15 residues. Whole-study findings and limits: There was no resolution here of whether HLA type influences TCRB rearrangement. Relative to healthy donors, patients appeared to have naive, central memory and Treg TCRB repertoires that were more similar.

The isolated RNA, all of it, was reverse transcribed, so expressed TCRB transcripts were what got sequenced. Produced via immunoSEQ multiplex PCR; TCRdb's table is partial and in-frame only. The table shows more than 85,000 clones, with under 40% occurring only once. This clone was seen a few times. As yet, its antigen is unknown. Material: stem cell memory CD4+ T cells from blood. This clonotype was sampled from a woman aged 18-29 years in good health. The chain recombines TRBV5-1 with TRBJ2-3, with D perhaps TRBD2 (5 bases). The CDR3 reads CASSEALGIGNTQYF. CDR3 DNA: TGCGCCAGCAGCGAGGCTTTGGGGATCGGGAATACGCAGTATTTT. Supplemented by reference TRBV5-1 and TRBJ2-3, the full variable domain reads KAGVTQTPRYLIKTRGQQVTLSCSPISGHRSVSWYQQTPGQGLQFLFEYFSETQRNKGNFPGRFSGRQFSNSRSEMNVSTLELGDSALYLCASSEALGIGNTQYFGPGTRLTVL.